Presented here are 23 T cell receptor beta chains from one specimen sequenced in a study of CD8 T cells in Susac syndrome. A quantity of about 0.5 to 1 ug RNA underwent reverse transcription using random hexamers. A single record per CDR3 protein comes from TCRdb applying MiXCR to the immunoSEQ multiplex PCR reads. The data show some 200,000 distinct CDR3 sequences, about 93% seen once. Sequencing used CD8+ T cells from PBMCs. The receptors were sampled from a human donor with multiple sclerosis.

V usage is TRBV19 and J usage is TRBJ2-1; 8 positions match TRBD2. In germline, CDR1 is LNHDA, CDR2 SQIVND (reference sequence). V lost 2 bases and J lost 0; bases outside the gene matches: 3. The CDR3 is 16 amino acids. The CDR3 here is CASSITSGNSYNEQFF. Written as DNA, the CDR3 is TGTGCCAGTAGTATAACTAGCGGAAACTCCTACAATGAGCAGTTCTTC.

The gene calls are TRBV2 and TRBJ2-5; 8 bases are a match to TRBD2. The CDR3 runs to 16 residues. Germline CDR1 SNHLY, CDR2 FYNNEI. Trimming at V came to 7 bases and at J to 4 bases, leaving 14 bases not matched to a gene. The CDR3 DNA follows: TGTGCCAGCACTTTCGAACCGGGACTAGTGTCAGAGACCCAGTACTTC. Translating gives CASTFEPGLVSETQYF.

In its sample, this clonotype was seen a few times. CDR3 DNA sequence: TGTGCCAGCAGCTTTGCAGGTCCCTACGAGCAGTACTTC. This gives the protein CASSFAGPYEQYF. The chain combines TRBV7-9 with TRBJ2-7; no clear D. Germline V gives CDR1 SEHNR, CDR2 FQNEAQ (reference sequence). The length of the CDR3 is 13 residues. Trimming removed 3 bases from V and 2 bases from J, with 8 bases in between. The whole variable domain, filled in from reference TRBV7-9 and TRBJ2-7, reads DTGVSQNPRHKITKRGQNVTFRCDPISEHNRLYWYRQTLGQGPEFLTYFQNEAQLEKSRLLSDRFSAERPKGSFSTLEIQRTEQGDSAMYLCASSFAGPYEQYFGPGTRLTVT.

This clonotype was counted a single time. The V gene is TRBV30, the J gene TRBJ2-7; weak D call: TRBD2 (6 bases). The CDR3 sequence is 10 residues long. The germline V gene encodes CDR1 GTSNPN and CDR2 SVGIG (reference sequence). CDR3 in amino acids: CAGGVYEQYF. DNA for the CDR3: TGTGCTGGAGGGGTTTACGAGCAGTACTTC. Full variable domain (outside the CDR3, taken from reference TRBV30 and TRBJ2-7): SQTIHQWPATLVQPVGSPLSLECTVEGTSNPNLYWYRQAAGRGLQLLFYSVGIGQISSEVPQNLSASRPQDRQFILSSKKLLLSDSGFYLCAGGVYEQYFGPGTRLTVT.

V and J are TRBV19 and TRBJ1-2; 7 bases are shared with TRBD1. Germline loops: CDR1 LNHDA, CDR2 SQIVND (reference sequence). After removal of 10 bases from V and 4 bases from J, the junction contained 9 bases not matched to a gene. The CDR3 runs to 13 residues. This chain's CDR3 is CATHGGQFYGYTF. DNA for the CDR3: TGTGCCACCCACGGGGGACAGTTCTATGGCTACACCTTC.

This clonotype was recorded once. The J gene is TRBJ2-3, the V gene TRBV10-3, with 8 positions matching TRBD1. The CDR3 covers 15 residues. V lost 9 bases and J lost 4; bases outside the gene matches: 12. The germline CDR1 and CDR2 sequences are ENHRY and SYGVKD. CDR3 sequence reads: CAMRGTGPLADTQYF. The DNA of the CDR3 is TGTGCCATGAGGGGGACAGGCCCTTTAGCAGATACGCAGTATTTT.

As DNA, the CDR3 is TGTGCCAGTAGTTTAGGCCTGGGGCAGGCCACTGAAGCTTTCTTT. It specifies CASSLGLGQATEAFF. This chain joins TRBV19 and TRBJ1-1; D might be TRBD1 (5 bases). Trimming stripped 5 bases from V and 4 bases from J, with 17 bases between. This CDR3 is 15 amino acids long. In germline, CDR1 is LNHDA, CDR2 SQIVND (reference sequence).

This chain uses TRBV5-6 with TRBJ2-6; 7 nucleotides line up with TRBD1. Germline CDR1 reads SGHDT; CDR2 reads YYEEEE. This CDR3 is built from 22 residues. V dropped 0 bases and J dropped 0; count of bases not matched to a gene: 18. This chain's CDR3 is CASSLAFGDRDSLDSGANVLTF. The CDR3 DNA is TGTGCCAGCAGCTTGGCCTTTGGGGATAGGGACAGCCTTGACTCTGGGGCCAACGTCCTGACTTTC.

The chain is built from TRBV7-9 and TRBJ2-1; D is tentatively TRBD1 or TRBD2 (6 bases each). This CDR3 region has 17 residues. Trimming stripped 2 bases from V and 0 bases from J, with 14 bases between. Germline CDR1 SEHNR, CDR2 FQNEAQ (reference sequence). The CDR3 DNA reads TGTGCCAGCAGCTTACCACGCCCGGGGGCCTCCTACAATGAGCAGTTCTTC. It specifies CASSLPRPGASYNEQFF.

The chain links TRBV5-1 to TRBJ1-1; a weak D match, TRBD1 (6 bases). The V gene lost 3 bases and the J gene lost 0 bases, with 18 bases spanning the gap. This CDR3 region has 17 residues. Germline CDR1 SGHRS, CDR2 YFSETQ. CDR3 in amino acids: CASSSPPGATLNTEAFF. The CDR3 DNA reads TGCGCCAGCAGCTCTCCCCCAGGGGCGACCTTGAACACTGAAGCTTTCTTT.

V gene TRBV30 combines with J gene TRBJ1-2; TRBD1 is a possible D gene (5 bases). V lost 5 bases to trimming and J lost 4 bases, with 14 bases between them. The CDR3 length is 13 residues. Germline CDR1 reads GTSNPN; CDR2 reads SVGIG (reference sequence). In DNA form, the CDR3 reads TGTGCCTGGGACAGCGACCAATTCTATGGCTACACCTTC. Residues: CAWDSDQFYGYTF.

V is TRBV12-5 and J is TRBJ2-7; D is undetermined. CDR3 length: 12 residues. Deletions cut 1 base from V and 1 base from J, with 2 bases between. Germline V gene lookup returns CDR1 LGHNT and CDR2 FRNRAP. The CDR3 DNA reads as TGTGCTAGTGGTTTGGGATCCTACGAGCAGTACTTC. It codes for CASGLGSYEQYF. Full variable domain (missing parts from reference TRBV12-5 and TRBJ2-7): DARVTQTPRHKVTEMGQEVTMRCQPILGHNTVFWYRQTMMQGLELLAYFRNRAPLDDSGMPKDRFSAEMPDATLATLKIQPSEPRDSAVYFCASGLGSYEQYFGPGTRLTVT.

This sequence joins TRBV7-3 and TRBJ2-3; the match to TRBD2 covers 8 bases. Unmatched junction bases numbered 6, after V lost 2 bases and J lost 2 bases. Germline values: CDR1 SGHTA, CDR2 FQGTGA. The CDR3 extends over 16 amino acids. The CDR3 DNA sequence: TGTGCCAGCAGCTTAGAGGCGGGACTAGTCACAGATACGCAGTATTTT. This gives the protein CASSLEAGLVTDTQYF.

The chain uses TRBV4-1 and TRBJ2-7, with 7 nucleotides matching TRBD1. Per germline, CDR1 MGHRA and CDR2 YSYEKL. The CDR3 is 15 amino acids. J was trimmed by 0 bases and V by 4 bases; bases with no gene match: 6. CDR3 nucleotides: TGCGCCAGCAGCCCTGGGACAGCCAGCTCCTACGAGCAGTACTTC. It yields the protein CASSPGTASSYEQYF.

This sequence joins TRBV15 and TRBJ2-3; D gene ambiguous. Germline CDR1 LNHNV, CDR2 YYDKDF (reference sequence). V was clipped by 7 bases and J by 0 bases, with 8 bases between them. This CDR3 is 13 amino acids long. Written as DNA, the CDR3 is TGTGCCACCACTCTGTCTAGCACAGATACGCAGTATTTT. This encodes CATTLSSTDTQYF.

This clonotype was counted a single time. V and J are TRBV6-5 and TRBJ1-1; D not resolved. With 2 bases removed from V and 1 base from J, the gap between germline ends came to 5 bases. CDR3 length: 13 amino acids. Germline assignment: CDR1 MNHEY and CDR2 SVGAGI. CDR3 nucleotide sequence: TGTGCCAGCAGTTACGCCCGGAACACTGAAGCTTTCTTT. Translated, it gives CASSYARNTEAFF.

The chain uses TRBV7-2 and TRBJ2-3; D may be TRBD1 (6 bases). The CDR3 is made up of 16 amino acids. Between the trimmed V and J ends, which lost 1 base and 0 bases, there was a span of 11 bases. The V gene's germline CDR1 is SGHTA and CDR2 FQGNSA. For the CDR3, the DNA is TGTGCCAGCAGCTTAGTTGGGGGCGCTAGCACAGATACGCAGTATTTT. Its translation is CASSLVGGASTDTQYF.

This clonotype was detected once. This chain joins TRBV11-2 and TRBJ2-6; D unclear. The CDR3 is made up of 14 amino acids. V gave up 3 bases and J gave up 3 bases, with 6 bases separating them. The germline gives CDR1 SGHAT, CDR2 FQNNGV. Here the CDR3 DNA reads TGTGCCAGCAGCTTTTACTTTGGGGCCAACGTCCTGACTTTC. Its translation: CASSFYFGANVLTF.

The chain links TRBV12-3 or TRBV12-4 to TRBJ2-3; 7 bases are shared with TRBD1. This CDR3 is built from 15 residues. V trimming: 5 bases; J trimming: 1 base; junction bases outside the gene matches: 6. Written as DNA, the CDR3 is TGTGCCAGCAGTAGAGGGGACAGACGCACAGATACGCAGTATTTT. It yields the protein CASSRGDRRTDTQYF.

The chain is built from TRBV30 and TRBJ2-7; D gene uncertain. The germline CDR1 and CDR2 sequences are GTSNPN and SVGIG (reference sequence). The CDR3 totals 14 residues. The V end was cut by 3 bases, the J end by 1 base, with 13 bases between. CDR3: CAWRISSGSYEQYF. CDR3 sequence (DNA): TGTGCCTGGAGAATCTCGTCCGGATCCTACGAGCAGTACTTC.

The genes are TRBV14 and TRBJ2-7, with D possibly being TRBD2 (5 bases). CDR1 is SGHDN and CDR2 is FVKESK in the germline V gene. This CDR3 has 16 amino acids. Trimming cost V 2 bases and J 3 bases, with 17 bases left between them. The CDR3 DNA reads TGTGCCAGCAGCCAACCCAGCGGAAGGGAAGGCTACGAGCAGTACTTC. It codes for CASSQPSGREGYEQYF.

This clonotype was recorded a few times. The gene calls are TRBV6-5 and TRBJ2-1; 9 nucleotides line up with TRBD1. This CDR3 is built from 14 residues. V lost 6 bases, J lost 7 bases, and 7 bases stayed unmatched. Germline V gene sequence: CDR1 MNHEY, CDR2 SVGAGI. CDR3: CASRAGQGRNEQFF. The DNA for the CDR3 is TGTGCCAGCAGGGCGGGACAGGGTAGGAATGAGCAGTTCTTC.

V usage is TRBV11-1 and J usage is TRBJ2-3; D is perhaps TRBD2 (5 bases). The CDR3 has 20 residues. Germline V gives CDR1 SGHAT, CDR2 FQDESV (reference sequence). Trimming cost V 0 bases and J 4 bases, with 26 bases left between them. The CDR3 DNA follows: TGTGCCAGCAGCTTAGCGGTTTTCGTCTCTCTTTCGGGGTCCCCAGATACGCAGTATTTT. Protein sequence: CASSLAVFVSLSGSPDTQYF.